The sequence of this T cell receptor (beta chain) was determined in a study of preoperative IRX-2 immunotherapy in early breast cancer (dated by TCRdb to between 2018 and 2021). The germline V gene yields SGHTA for CDR1 and FQGTGA for CDR2. Relative to germline, V is 5 bases shorter and J is 2 bases shorter, with 12 bases between their ends. The CDR3 contains 14 residues, cysteine and phenylalanine counted. Just CDR3 DNA is preserved here, 42 bases in frame from base 1. Points on this clone: Its antigen remains unidentified. No clone much larger than this one lies a single base away; base qualities are absent.

In light of the paper, this sample's treatment or condition label describes: preoperative locoregional IRX-2 cytokine immunotherapy. The samples were obtained from a phase Ib study that tested preoperative, locoregional IRX-2 cytokine immunotherapy meant to prime immune responses. Patients with early-stage breast cancer who were given IRX-2 before surgery served as donors. The library was built by means of the immunoSEQ multiplex PCR assay. What TCRdb holds here is the immuneACCESS table cut down to in-frame rearrangements. Part of the clones is not present; checked against another copy, under half of the missing clones reflect an unresolved V gene, and the others are unexplained. Here the sample has 24,000 or so clones; roughly 96% occur a single time. The ten largest clones add up to around 15% of the sample.

The sequence joins TRBV7-3 to TRBJ1-2; no D gene can be assigned with confidence. Sequences were derived from tumor tissue, sampled after IRX-2 immunotherapy. The receptor comes from a human donor with breast cancer. The nucleotide sequence is TGTGCCAGCAGCCCCAGCGGGGAAAACTATGGCTACACCTTC. Its translation reads: CASSPSGENYGYTF.